The rows below give T cell receptor beta chains drawn from one sample of a study of T cell responses to AZD1222 COVID-19 vaccine. Only in-frame clones appear in the TCRdb table, and some are missing; sequencing was by immunoSEQ multiplex PCR. The sample records about 110,000 clones, approximately 92% being singletons. This specimen consisted of peripheral blood, obtained on day 0 of AZD1222 vaccination. Receptors originate from an adult in good health. Each CDR3 is given with its conserved first and last residue. D genes are given only for firm matches. Clone size is not always given. Where it is, it says once, few, many or a class for expanded clones.

>.|TRBV9|.|TRBJ1-2
CASSVATSYGYTF
TGTGCCAGCAGCGTAGCTACGTCCTATGGCTACACCTTC
>.|TRBV11-3|.|TRBJ1-1
CASSLVQTAYTEAFF
TGTGCCAGCAGCTTAGTTCAGACAGCCTACACTGAAGCTTTCTTT
>.|TRBV18|.|TRBJ2-2
CASSPGVNTGELFF
TGTGCCAGCTCACCAGGGGTGAACACCGGGGAGCTGTTTTTT
>.|TRBV4-3|.|TRBJ2-1
CASSQDPAVYNEQFF
TGCGCCAGCAGCCAAGATCCGGCAGTCTACAATGAGCAGTTCTTC
>.|TRBV2|.|TRBJ2-7
CASSESRYEQYF
TGTGCCAGCAGTGAATCCAGGTACGAGCAGTACTTC
>TRBD1|TRBV15|once|TRBJ2-7
CATSRVGGQHEQYF
TGTGCCACCAGCAGGGTAGGGGGCCAGCACGAGCAGTACTTC
>.|TRBV11-3|few|TRBJ2-7
CASSLNTLGSYEQYF
TGTGCCAGCAGCTTAAACACACTAGGATCCTACGAGCAGTACTTC
>TRBD1|TRBV27|.|TRBJ2-7
CASSLSGTGGYEQYF
TGTGCCAGCAGTTTATCGGGGACAGGGGGCTACGAGCAGTACTTC
>.|TRBV9|.|TRBJ2-2
CASSPRGGPNTGELFF
TGTGCCAGCAGTCCCCGCGGAGGACCGAACACCGGGGAGCTGTTTTTT
>.|TRBV5-1|once|TRBJ1-2
CASHPGGGQGSGYTF
TGCGCCAGCCATCCCGGCGGGGGGCAGGGAAGTGGCTACACCTTC
>.|TRBV11-3|.|TRBJ1-1
CASSNFGVNTEAFF
TGTGCCAGCAGCAATTTTGGGGTGAACACTGAAGCTTTCTTT
>.|TRBV7-6|.|TRBJ1-5
CASSSDDNQPQHF
TGTGCCAGCAGTTCCGATGACAATCAGCCCCAGCATTTT
>.|TRBV6-2/TRBV6-3|.|TRBJ2-1
CASSSTDGYNEQFF
TGTGCCAGCAGTTCGACGGACGGATACAATGAGCAGTTCTTC
>.|TRBV2|.|TRBJ1-5
CASSVTPVNQPQHF
TGTGCCAGCAGTGTTACACCTGTCAATCAGCCCCAGCATTTT
>.|TRBV30|.|TRBJ1-6
CAWSVPEASYRSPLHF
TGTGCCTGGAGTGTACCCGAGGCATCCTATCGGTCACCCCTCCACTTT
>.|TRBV27|.|TRBJ1-5
CASSLWGGQQPQHF
TGTGCCAGCAGTTTATGGGGGGGCCAGCAGCCCCAGCATTTT
>.|TRBV19|.|TRBJ1-1
CASSILRGSSTEAFF
TGTGCCAGTAGTATACTCAGGGGTTCTTCCACTGAAGCTTTCTTT
>.|TRBV6-2/TRBV6-3|.|TRBJ2-5
CASSRVGQETQYF
TGTGCCAGCAGTCGGGTGGGCCAAGAGACCCAGTACTTC